This T cell receptor (beta chain) appears in the sequencing data of a study of tissue T cells after allogeneic stem cell transplantation. Sequencing of TCRbeta CDR3 at survey depth gave sequences and template counts. Assay used: immunoSEQ multiplex PCR; TCRdb lists only in-frame clones, some missing. The table lists 7,000 to 8,000 clones, roughly 47% of them singletons. Time point given: mouse harvest day 7 after allogeneic transplant. Tail vein injection delivered 10^7 T-cell-depleted bone marrow cells and 10^6 splenic CD5+ T cells. B6 (H2b) cells into BALB/c (H2d) mice; tissues taken at day 7 or 14. Regarding this clone: Genes here carry mouse names. Distinct nucleotide sequences in the sample also encode this CDR3.

The receptor was isolated from a female BALB/c mouse given C57BL/6 T cells with graft-versus-host disease after an allogeneic hematopoietic cell transplant. Sequences were obtained from gut tissue.

The CDR3 spells CSSSRTANTEVFF. The sequenced CDR3 bases are TGCTCCAGCAGCCGGACAGCAAACACAGAAGTCTTC. The chain combines TRBV23 with TRBJ1-1; the table gives TRBD1 as D, unverified against the DNA. The read halts 1 residue ahead of the CDR3 end, with the missing end drawn from the germline J gene. The CDR3 is 13 amino acids. Germline V gives CDR1 KGHTA, CDR2 FQNQQP.